The sequence of this T cell receptor beta chain was determined in a study of blood T cells in healthy people across ages (dated by TCRdb to between 2014 and 2017). In the study overall: In model experiments, template switching captured roughly one uniquely barcoded TCR beta cDNA molecule for every two T cells. The donors were split into four age groups: young (average 16 years), middle-aged (about 40), aged (roughly 68) and long-lived (approximately 80). Using the same blood draw, the study looked at two additional independent replicas of 1 million unique cDNA reads for two donors, one aged 18 to 29 and the other aged 80 or older. To avoid experimental bias, donors of different ages were randomly spread across the sequencing lanes. Age-related changes in TCR beta repertoire diversity were measured in the study by deep sequencing normalized with unique cDNA molecular identifiers. The paper as a whole reports these results and caveats: As age increased, observed TCR beta diversity per million T cells dropped in a roughly linear way, and a significant reduction was already evident by age 40. Total diversity estimates from one million sequenced T cells were considered lower bounds and underestimates. Donor CMV infection status was unknown, potentially confounding age-related changes in expanded clonotypes. Conclusive comparison of naive and antigen-experienced compartments was prevented by the profiling of bulk unsorted PBMCs. A strong correlation was found between observed TCR beta diversity and the percentage of naive T cells measured by flow cytometry. Compared with the aged group, the long-lived group had more naive CD4+ T cells, fewer expanded clones and increased TCR diversity, a pattern suggesting age selection.

V was cut back by 3 bases and J by 6 bases, leaving a gap of 17 bases between them. The germline V gene sets CDR1 to LGHNA and CDR2 to YNFKEQ. There are 15 amino acids in the CDR3, from cysteine to phenylalanine inclusive. Here the CDR3 DNA is all that survives: 45 bases in frame from base 1. Systemically healthy Caucasian individuals from Russia, about 38 in total and aged about 6 to 95 years, were included as donors. Each donor gave approximately 10 milliliters of peripheral blood, collected into EDTA-treated Vacutainer tubes. PBMCs were isolated by Ficoll-Paque density-gradient centrifugation, with at least 6.5 million obtained per sample. Trizol reagent was used to extract total RNA from PBMCs, with at least 6 micrograms per sample. For every donor, flow cytometry on a PBMC aliquot measured the percentage of naive CD45RAhigh/CD27high T cells. Receptors were amplified or captured by 5' RACE. The listed sequencing device is Illumina HiSeq 2500. A second PCR of roughly 6 to 11 cycles was performed with a sample-barcoded 5' primer and a J-beta primer mix. A unique molecular identifier was introduced onto each TCR beta cDNA molecule by a template-switch 5' adaptor carrying 12 random nucleotides. At least 2.5 million CDR3-containing paired-end reads were obtained from each sample. All of the RNA was converted into first-strand cDNA using the Mint cDNA synthesis kit, with a TRBC-specific oligonucleotide serving as the primer. All cDNA was treated with uracil-DNA glycosylase and then went through a first 18-cycle PCR with the universal primers M1SS and BC2_uni_R. The study's processing was this. Each sample was normalized by randomly selecting 1 million high-quality reads, each carrying a distinct molecular identifier. Reads sharing molecular identifiers were discarded rather than binned into consensus sequences. MiTCR, set to a Q25 quality threshold and the strictest error-elimination algorithm, was used for CDR3 identification, clonotype clustering and error correction. A nonparametric unseen species model with Euler transformation was used to estimate lower-bound total TCR beta diversity. Through fastp at Q25 and MiXCR, TCRdb rebuilt clones from the public reads, retaining in-frame beta chains. Under each unique CDR3 protein, matching rows form one entry showing the most common genes and DNA. These V and J calls derive from TCRdb rather than the authors' analysis. A total of about 1.8 million distinct CDR3 sequences appear in this sample, 40% to 55% of them only once. Jointly, the top ten make up about 2.1% of the sample.

A note on this clonotype: Its antigen remains unidentified. No quality values exist for individual bases; no much larger clone is one base distant.

Material for sequencing was blood. The V and J genes are TRBV4-2 and TRBJ1-2, with TRBD1 tentatively as D gene (6 bases match). This receptor was identified in a middle-aged woman in good health. For the CDR3, the sequence is CASSQGSGHGDGYTF. The nucleotide sequence reads as follows: TGTGCCAGCAGCCAGGGCTCGGGACACGGAGATGGCTACACCTTC.